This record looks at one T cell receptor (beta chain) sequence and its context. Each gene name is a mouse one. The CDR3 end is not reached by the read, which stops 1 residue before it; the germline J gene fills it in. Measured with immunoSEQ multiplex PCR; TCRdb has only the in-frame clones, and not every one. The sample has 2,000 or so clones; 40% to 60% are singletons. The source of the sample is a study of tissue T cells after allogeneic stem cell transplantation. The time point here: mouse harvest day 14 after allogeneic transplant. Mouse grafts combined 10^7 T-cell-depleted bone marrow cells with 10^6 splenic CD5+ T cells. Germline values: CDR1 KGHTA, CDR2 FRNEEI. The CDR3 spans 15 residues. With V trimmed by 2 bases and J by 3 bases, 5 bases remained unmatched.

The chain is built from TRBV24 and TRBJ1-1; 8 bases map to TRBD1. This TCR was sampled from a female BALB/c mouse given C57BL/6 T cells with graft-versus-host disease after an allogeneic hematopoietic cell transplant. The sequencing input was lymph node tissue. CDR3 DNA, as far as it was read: TGTGCCAGCAGTCTGGCAGGGGGCGCCGACACAGAAGTCTTC. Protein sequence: CASSLAGGADTEVF. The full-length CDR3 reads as CASSLAGGADTEVFF.